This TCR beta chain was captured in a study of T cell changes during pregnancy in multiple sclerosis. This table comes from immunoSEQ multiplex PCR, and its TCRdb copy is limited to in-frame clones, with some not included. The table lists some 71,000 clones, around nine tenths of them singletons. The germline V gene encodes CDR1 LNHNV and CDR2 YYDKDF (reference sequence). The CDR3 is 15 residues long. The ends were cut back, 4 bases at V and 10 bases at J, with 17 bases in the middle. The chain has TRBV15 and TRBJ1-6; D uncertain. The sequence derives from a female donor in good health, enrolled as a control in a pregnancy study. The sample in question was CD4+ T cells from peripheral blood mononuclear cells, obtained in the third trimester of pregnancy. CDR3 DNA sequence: TGTGCCACCAGCACCTCCTCGGGTGCCTGGTCACCCCTCCACTTT. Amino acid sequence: CATSTSSGAWSPLHF.